This is a list of T cell receptor beta chains from one sample in a study of cytomegalovirus exposure and HLA in healthy donors. Profiling relied on immunoSEQ multiplex PCR, and the TCRdb table lists in-frame clones only, not all of them. This sample carries over 200,000 clones, about 77% of them seen once, and the ten largest clones take 1.8%. The sample comprised PBMCs. Every receptor here comes from a woman younger than 45 in good health and CMV-seronegative. Both conserved end residues are part of each CDR3. The D gene is left open where the match is weak. Some rows mark clone size as missing; the rest say once, few, many or name a class of expanded clone.

D | length | size | J | V | CDR3 | DNA
. | 12 | . | TRBJ1-2 | TRBV2 | CASSEGASGYTF | TGTGCCAGCAGTGAAGGGGCCTCCGGCTACACCTTC
. | 18 | few | TRBJ1-2 | TRBV21-1 | CASSKVLQGLRQRDGYTF | TGTGCCAGCAGCAAAGTCCTACAGGGTCTTAGGCAAAGGGATGGCTACACCTTC
TRBD1 | 15 | . | TRBJ1-2 | TRBV7-9 | CASSHYRGQSYGYTF | TGTGCCAGCAGCCATTACAGGGGGCAGAGCTATGGCTACACCTTC
. | 15 | . | TRBJ2-3 | TRBV28 | CASSGASRGTDTQYF | TGTGCCAGCAGTGGGGCAAGCAGGGGCACAGATACGCAGTATTTT
. | 11 | . | TRBJ1-1 | TRBV30 | CAGGRNTEAFF | TGTGCCGGCGGGCGAAACACTGAAGCTTTCTTT
. | 13 | . | TRBJ1-5 | TRBV27 | CASSLLSNQPQHF | TGTGCCAGCAGTTTACTGAGCAATCAGCCCCAGCATTTT
. | 14 | . | TRBJ2-1 | TRBV14 | CASSQGGRFDEQFF | TGTGCCAGCAGCCAAGGGGGCCGTTTCGATGAGCAGTTCTTC
. | 14 | . | TRBJ2-1 | TRBV2 | CASIRSSSYNEQFF | TGTGCCAGCATACGATCCAGCTCCTACAATGAGCAGTTCTTC
. | 18 | once | TRBJ1-1 | TRBV4-1 | CASSQLPIQSGGRTEAFF | TGCGCCAGCAGCCAGCTTCCCATTCAGTCCGGGGGAAGAACTGAAGCTTTCTTT
. | 15 | . | TRBJ2-6 | TRBV7-9 | CASSSGRYLANVLTF | TGTGCCAGCAGTTCAGGGAGGTATTTAGCCAACGTCCTGACTTTC
TRBD1 | 14 | . | TRBJ2-7 | TRBV5-1 | CASSLQTGPYEQYF | TGCGCCAGCAGCTTGCAGACAGGGCCCTACGAGCAGTACTTC
. | 13 | . | TRBJ1-1 | TRBV30 | CAWRPYGGTEAFF | TGTGCCTGGAGACCGTACGGGGGAACTGAAGCTTTCTTT
TRBD1 | 14 | . | TRBJ1-1 | TRBV5-1 | CASNDGQGHPEAFF | TGCGCCAGCAACGATGGACAGGGTCATCCTGAAGCTTTCTTT
TRBD2 | 13 | . | TRBJ2-5 | TRBV2 | CASSDGLAETQYF | TGTGCCAGCAGTGACGGACTAGCGGAGACCCAGTACTTC
TRBD1 | 13 | . | TRBJ1-4 | TRBV7-9 | CSQISRGPEKLFF | TGTTCCCAGATTTCCAGGGGGCCTGAAAAACTGTTTTTT
. | 16 | . | TRBJ2-6 | TRBV4-2 | CASSQEPRGGANVLTF | TGTGCCAGCAGCCAAGAACCCCGAGGGGGGGCCAACGTCCTGACTTTC
TRBD2 | 15 | . | TRBJ2-1 | TRBV7-2 | CASSFTSGSYNEQFF | TGTGCCAGCAGCTTTACTAGCGGCTCCTACAATGAGCAGTTCTTC
TRBD1 | 12 | . | TRBJ1-1 | TRBV11-1 | CASTGTALEAFF | TGTGCCAGTACCGGGACAGCCCTTGAAGCTTTCTTT
. | 13 | . | TRBJ2-7 | TRBV11-2 | CASTRQVSYEQYF | TGTGCCAGCACCAGACAGGTTTCCTACGAGCAGTACTTC
TRBD1 | 18 | . | TRBJ1-3 | TRBV7-6 | CASSLARDRPSSGNTIYF | TGTGCCAGCAGCTTAGCCCGGGACAGGCCGAGCTCTGGAAACACCATATATTTT
TRBD2 | 16 | . | TRBJ2-7 | TRBV2 | CASSEARGAGIYEQYF | TGTGCCAGCAGTGAAGCGCGGGGGGCAGGGATTTACGAGCAGTACTTC
. | 15 | few | TRBJ2-2 | TRBV9 | CASSVESEYTGELFF | TGTGCCAGCAGCGTCGAAAGCGAATACACCGGGGAGCTGTTTTTT
. | 17 | . | TRBJ2-3 | TRBV7-2 | CASSDGGGRPSTDTQYF | TGTGCCAGCAGCGATGGAGGGGGCCGGCCGAGCACAGATACGCAGTATTTT
TRBD2 | 16 | . | TRBJ2-1 | TRBV5-6 | CASSNPSGTRKDEQFF | TGTGCCAGCAGCAACCCATCCGGGACTAGGAAGGATGAGCAGTTCTTC
. | 13 | few | TRBJ1-2 | TRBV16 | CASSQSPPRGYTF | TGTGCCAGCAGCCAATCGCCCCCCAGGGGCTACACCTTC
. | 12 | . | TRBJ1-1 | TRBV7-9 | CASSLEGGEAFF | TGTGCCAGCAGCCTTGAGGGCGGTGAAGCTTTCTTT
. | 14 | . | TRBJ2-2 | TRBV4-2 | CAGSLMMRTGELFF | TGTGCCGGCAGCTTAATGATGAGGACCGGGGAGCTGTTTTTT
. | 12 | few | TRBJ1-6 | TRBV11-3 | CASGSSGSPLHF | TGTGCCAGCGGCTCGTCGGGTTCACCCCTCCACTTT
. | 17 | . | TRBJ2-4 | TRBV25-1 | CASSARDKLGAKNIQYF | TGTGCCAGCAGTGCCCGGGACAAACTGGGAGCCAAAAACATTCAGTACTTC
TRBD1 | 14 | . | TRBJ1-1 | TRBV4-1 | CASSHNRGNTEAFF | TGCGCCAGCAGCCACAACAGGGGAAACACTGAAGCTTTCTTT
. | 14 | . | TRBJ1-3 | TRBV6-1 | CASQSGGSGNTIYF | TGTGCCAGTCAGAGCGGAGGCTCTGGAAACACCATATATTTT
. | 15 | . | TRBJ2-3 | TRBV9 | CASSLRDRGTDTQYF | TGTGCCAGCAGCCTTCGCGATCGGGGCACAGATACGCAGTATTTT
. | 14 | . | TRBJ1-2 | TRBV13 | CASSLGGQTYGYTF | TGTGCCAGCAGCTTGGGGGGGCAAACGTATGGCTACACCTTC
. | 14 | few | TRBJ2-1 | TRBV27 | CASSLSKPYNEQFF | TGTGCCAGCAGTTTGAGTAAGCCCTACAATGAGCAGTTCTTC
. | 14 | . | TRBJ2-2 | TRBV9 | CASNDRAGTGELFF | TGTGCCAGCAACGACAGGGCGGGGACCGGGGAGCTGTTTTTT
TRBD2 | 16 | . | TRBJ2-2 | TRBV7-9 | CASSSSTSGGAGELFF | TGTGCCAGCAGCTCGTCGACTAGCGGAGGGGCCGGGGAGCTGTTTTTT
TRBD2 | 20 | . | TRBJ2-2 | TRBV4-1 | CASRRENGLAGGPITGELFF | TGCGCCAGCAGACGAGAAAACGGGCTAGCGGGAGGGCCCATCACCGGGGAGCTGTTTTTT
. | 14 | . | TRBJ2-5 | TRBV5-8 | CASSLEPRAETQYF | TGTGCCAGCAGCTTGGAACCGCGGGCCGAGACCCAGTACTTC
TRBD1 | 14 | . | TRBJ2-2 | TRBV25-1 | CASSTGGRTGELFF | TGTGCCAGCAGCACAGGGGGCCGGACCGGGGAGCTGTTTTTT
. | 13 | . | TRBJ1-1 | TRBV7-9 | CASSLAGRSEAFF | TGTGCCAGCAGCTTAGCGGGTAGGAGTGAAGCTTTCTTT